The T cell receptor beta chain described here comes from a study of cytomegalovirus exposure and HLA in healthy donors. Study outcomes and limitations: Among TCR sequences, most were rare, though some public TCRs appeared in many donors. Sequencing likely generated an artifact that appeared as a cluster of highly shared sequence variants. Later analysis showed TCR association rates varying by HLA locus, highest for DRB1 and lowest for HLA-C.

The CDR3 covers 14 residues. V was pared by 7 bases and J by 5 bases, with 17 bases between. Germline CDR1 reads LNHNV; CDR2 reads YYDKDF (reference sequence). PCR primers comprised 60 Vbeta and 13 Jbeta primers. Profiled with immunoSEQ multiplex PCR; TCRdb holds only in-frame clones, not every one. This sample carries approximately 190,000 clones, 83% of them seen once, and the ten largest clones take 1.7%. This clone occurred a few times. Its antigen is as yet unknown. This sequence joins TRBV15 and TRBJ2-5, with D perhaps matching TRBD2 (7 bases). The TCR sequence derives from a man aged 35 to 55 in good health and CMV-seropositive. Sample: PBMCs. The CDR3, as DNA: TGTGCCACCACCCAGGGGAGGGCCTGGGAGACCCAGTACTTC. Translation gives CATTQGRAWETQYF.